This T cell receptor beta chain comes out of a study of blood T cell repertoires in COVID-19. Study-wide background: From the United States, Italy and Spain came samples of acute and convalescent COVID-19.

Generated by immunoSEQ multiplex PCR, the TCRdb table keeps only in-frame clones and is missing some. The profile shows under 250,000 clones, around 91% of them singletons. The CDR3 spans 16 residues. From germline, CDR1 is SGDLS and CDR2 YYNGEE. The germline V and J ends were trimmed by 4 bases and 6 bases, with 19 bases remaining between them. The chain has TRBV9 and TRBJ2-2, with a weak D call TRBD2 (6 bases). Sequencing was carried out using peripheral blood. The TCR comes from a woman aged 40-49 years with acute or convalescent COVID-19. The CDR3 DNA is TGTGCCAGCAGCATGACCGGGGGAACCCCGGCCGGGGAGCTGTTTTTT. This translates into CASSMTGGTPAGELFF.